The sequence of this T cell receptor beta chain was determined in a study of shared T cell receptors in the human thymus. Deletions cut 5 bases from V and 5 bases from J, with 13 bases between. The CDR3 totals 13 residues. Germline values: CDR1 GTSNPN, CDR2 SVGIG (reference sequence). The protocol was immunoSEQ multiplex PCR, while the TCRdb copy is restricted to in-frame clones and leaves out a portion. Among hundreds of thousands of clones listed, around 82% were seen once. This same sample was also taken into another study, of human thymus T cells. That source reports: Donation was from healthy Finnish infants who were having corrective surgery that addressed congenital heart defects. Thymic samples were excised during corrective heart operations. A high degree of thymic repertoire overlap among unrelated individuals was reported in related research.

The sample was thymocytes. The clonotype originates from a boy younger than two with a congenital heart defect. The chain has TRBV30 and TRBJ2-1, with D perhaps TRBD2 (5 bases). The CDR3 DNA reads TGTGCCTGGGGGCAACGGCGGGACAATGAGCAGTTCTTC. Protein sequence: CAWGQRRDNEQFF.